A selection of T cell receptor beta chains follows, all from one sample in a study of blood T cell repertoires in COVID-19. Using immunoSEQ multiplex PCR, the repertoire was profiled, and TCRdb retains in-frame clones only, with some absent. The sample contains around 300,000 clones, roughly 90% of which appear only once. Sequences were obtained from peripheral blood. These TCRs come from a man aged 18 to 30 with active or convalescent COVID-19. Each CDR3 is given with its conserved first and last residue. Fields, in order: clone size, D gene, J gene, V gene, CDR3 protein, CDR3 DNA. D genes are given only for firm matches. Size values are once, few and many counts, or a class for expanded clones, and some rows have none.

clone_size: few
d_call: -
j_call: TRBJ1-1
v_call: TRBV4-1
cdr3_aa: CASSQDLEAFF
cdr3_nt: TGCGCCAGCAGCCAAGATCTCGAAGCTTTCTTT

clone_size: -
d_call: TRBD1
j_call: TRBJ1-1
v_call: TRBV29-1
cdr3_aa: CSVEPQGDLDTEAFF
cdr3_nt: TGCAGCGTTGAACCTCAGGGGGATCTTGACACTGAAGCTTTCTTT

clone_size: few
d_call: -
j_call: TRBJ1-3
v_call: TRBV6-5
cdr3_aa: CASSYSGGFSGNTIYF
cdr3_nt: TGTGCCAGCAGTTACTCTGGAGGGTTCTCTGGAAACACCATATATTTT

clone_size: -
d_call: -
j_call: TRBJ1-2
v_call: TRBV27
cdr3_aa: CASSPRGGANYGYTF
cdr3_nt: TGTGCCAGCAGTCCACGAGGAGGAGCTAACTATGGCTACACCTTC

clone_size: -
d_call: TRBD1
j_call: TRBJ1-1
v_call: TRBV9
cdr3_aa: CASSVKSGTGVVGTEAFF
cdr3_nt: TGTGCCAGCAGCGTAAAGTCCGGGACAGGGGTTGTCGGCACTGAAGCTTTCTTT

clone_size: once
d_call: -
j_call: TRBJ2-3
v_call: TRBV27
cdr3_aa: CASSSGTMGTDTQYF
cdr3_nt: TGTGCCAGCAGCTCCGGGACAATGGGCACAGATACGCAGTATTTT

clone_size: -
d_call: -
j_call: TRBJ1-2
v_call: TRBV28
cdr3_aa: CASSRRQIYGYTF
cdr3_nt: TGTGCCAGCAGCCGACGACAGATATATGGCTACACCTTC

clone_size: -
d_call: -
j_call: TRBJ2-3
v_call: TRBV12-3/TRBV12-4
cdr3_aa: CASSFYNTQYF
cdr3_nt: TGTGCCAGCAGTTTTTACAATACGCAGTATTTT

clone_size: -
d_call: TRBD1
j_call: TRBJ1-1
v_call: TRBV5-1
cdr3_aa: CASRETGGRTEAFF
cdr3_nt: TGCGCCAGCAGAGAGACAGGGGGCCGGACTGAAGCTTTCTTT

clone_size: -
d_call: TRBD1
j_call: TRBJ1-1
v_call: TRBV19
cdr3_aa: CATGTSGGYTEAFF
cdr3_nt: TGTGCCACCGGGACTTCAGGGGGCTATACTGAAGCTTTCTTT

clone_size: -
d_call: TRBD1
j_call: TRBJ2-3
v_call: TRBV18
cdr3_aa: CASSPIFQGASDTQYF
cdr3_nt: TGTGCCAGCTCACCAATTTTCCAGGGGGCGTCAGATACGCAGTATTTT

clone_size: -
d_call: TRBD1
j_call: TRBJ2-5
v_call: TRBV29-1
cdr3_aa: CSVEGTAQETQYF
cdr3_nt: TGCAGCGTAGAAGGGACAGCACAAGAGACCCAGTACTTC

clone_size: -
d_call: -
j_call: TRBJ1-4
v_call: TRBV2
cdr3_aa: CASSTGSGNEKLFF
cdr3_nt: TGTGCCAGCAGTACAGGGTCGGGTAATGAAAAACTGTTTTTT

clone_size: -
d_call: TRBD2
j_call: TRBJ2-3
v_call: TRBV6-5
cdr3_aa: CASLRGARDTQYF
cdr3_nt: TGTGCCAGCTTGCGGGGGGCCAGGGATACGCAGTATTTT